This TCR beta chain was recovered during a study of naive and memory T cell subsets (dated by TCRdb to about 2017). At the level of the whole study: The figure summarizing these samples reported 10 or so blood donors, 7 tuberculin skin test biopsies and 3 saline control biopsies. PCR2 was typically run as a SYBR Green qPCR and stopped at a set threshold, although low-input samples could use end-point PCR of around 6 cycles instead. What the authors observed across the whole study: The RNA-based method was acknowledged as potentially sensitive to TCR transcript changes with T cell activation and differentiation.

The method was 5' RACE. The ligated cDNA was amplified by four rounds of PCR, in which nested alpha and beta constant region primers were used together with the SP2 primer. For the blood and skin samples, reverse transcription of TCR RNA was done with SuperScript IV along with alpha and beta constant region primers. Using T4 RNA ligase 1, an oligonucleotide carrying both the Illumina SP2 primer and a UMI was ligated onto the 3' end of the cDNA. The 12-nucleotide UMI consisted of two random hexamers with an eight-base spacer between the hexamers to prevent hairpin formation. TCR alpha and beta chain libraries were processed separately from the second PCR onward, with dual indexing for multiplexing. After pooling, the indexed libraries were analyzed by capillary electrophoresis and sequenced on either an Illumina MiSeq or NextSeq. Libraries were spiked with PhiX DNA at about 5-7.5% so that base diversity was increased and cluster recognition was improved. In the authors' own workflow: UMIs were extracted from read 2 by Demultiplexor and combined with the TCR sequence from read 1, and reads were split according to sample indices. V and J genes and V-J junctions were identified by Decombinator, which gave every TCR a five-part identifier that included V and J deletions. Collapsinator relied on UMIs to correct both sequencing errors and PCR amplification heterogeneity, producing a UMI-based abundance for each TCR. Identifiers were converted to nucleotide sequence by CDR3Translator and translated to amino acids, and CDR3 regions were extracted on the basis of terminal motifs. After normalization to the amount of input RNA, the error-corrected alpha and beta TCR counts from blood and from skin were compared. TCRdb trimmed the raw reads at Q25, called clones with MiXCR and kept productive beta chains. Rows with a matching CDR3 protein are joined into one entry that keeps the most common DNA and genes. The V and J calls come from TCRdb's annotation, not from the publication. In all, the sample holds more than 55,000 distinct CDR3 sequences, and 7.6% of those were seen once. The ten largest make up 9.8% of the sample.

The study reported a robust and sensitive protocol to amplify, sequence and analyze TCRs, based on 3' ligation of a UMI-containing oligonucleotide to TCR cDNA. Whole blood analysis involved drawing under 3 ml of peripheral blood from adult healthy volunteers into Tempus tubes and then extracting RNA following the manufacturer's instructions. Total RNA, without cell sorting, was DNase treated with RQ1 DNase before reverse transcription, targeting roughly 1 to 1,100 ng input. To check how robust the pipeline was in samples where T cells make up a minority population, libraries were built from skin biopsies and whole blood. V and J are trimmed by 2 bases and 6 bases, and the gene matches miss 7 bases of the junction. The CDR3, cysteine through phenylalanine, is 15 amino acids long. CDR3 DNA only is kept here, 45 bases in frame from base 1. From a lookup of the germline V gene, CDR1 and CDR2 are MNHEY and SVGAGI.

This clonotype showed up many times. The target of this receptor is not known. Per-base qualities were not stored, and no clone one base away is much larger. The rearrangement joined TRBV6-5 to TRBJ1-2, and TRBD1 aligns with 9 junction nucleotides. The sequence was obtained from a female donor in good health. The nucleotides read TGTGCCAGCAGTTACACACGACAGGGGGAGGATGGCTACACCTTC. This sequence encodes CASSYTRQGEDGYTF.